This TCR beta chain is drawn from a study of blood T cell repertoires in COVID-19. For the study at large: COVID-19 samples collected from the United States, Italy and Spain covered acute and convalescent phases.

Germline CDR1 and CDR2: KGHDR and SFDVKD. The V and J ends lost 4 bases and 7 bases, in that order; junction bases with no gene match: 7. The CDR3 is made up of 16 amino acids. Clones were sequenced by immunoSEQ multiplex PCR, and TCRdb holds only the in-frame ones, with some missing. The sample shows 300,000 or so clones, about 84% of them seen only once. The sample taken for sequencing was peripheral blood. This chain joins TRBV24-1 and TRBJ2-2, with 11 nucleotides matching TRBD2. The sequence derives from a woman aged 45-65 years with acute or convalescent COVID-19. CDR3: CATSDPTSGSRGELFF. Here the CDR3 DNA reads TGTGCCACCAGTGACCCCACTAGCGGGAGCCGCGGGGAGCTGTTTTTT.